This TCR beta chain was captured in a study of response to subunit inactivated influenza vaccine. The study's findings and limits: Each seasonal influenza vaccination, the authors suggested, recruits few new T cells.

Trimming cost V 6 bases and J 6 bases, with 9 bases left between them. CDR1 MDHEN and CDR2 SYDVKM come from the germline V gene. The CDR3 sequence is 11 residues long. This clonotype was seen a few times. No antigen is known for it. TCRdb called the RT-PCR reads again in MiXCR, with one record for every CDR3 protein. The data show about 700,000 distinct CDR3 sequences, with 14% seen just once and less than 7% held by the top ten. This clonotype was obtained from a man over 45 who received an inactivated influenza vaccine. Sequenced material: PBMCs from blood, taken about 14 days before vaccination. The V call is TRBV28, the J call TRBJ2-7; no definite D call. The CDR3 region is CASRMKREQYF. As DNA, the CDR3 is TGTGCCAGCAGGATGAAGCGCGAGCAGTACTTC.